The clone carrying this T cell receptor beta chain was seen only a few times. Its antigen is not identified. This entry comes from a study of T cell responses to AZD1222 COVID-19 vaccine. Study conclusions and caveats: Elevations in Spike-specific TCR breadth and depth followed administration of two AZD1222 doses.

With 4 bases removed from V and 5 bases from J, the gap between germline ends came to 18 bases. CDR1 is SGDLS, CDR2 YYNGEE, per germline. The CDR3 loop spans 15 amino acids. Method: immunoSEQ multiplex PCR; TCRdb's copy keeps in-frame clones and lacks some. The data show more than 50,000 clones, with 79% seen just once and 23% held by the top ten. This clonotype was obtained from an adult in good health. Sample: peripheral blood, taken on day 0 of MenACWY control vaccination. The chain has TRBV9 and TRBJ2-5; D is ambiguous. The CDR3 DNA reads TGTGCCAGCAGCTTTAGCCCGGCCTGGACGGAGACCCAGTACTTC. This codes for CASSFSPAWTETQYF.